What follows describes a single TCR beta chain. The sample originates from a study of blood T cell repertoires in COVID-19. Study summary: The United States, Italy and Spain were the sources of the acute and convalescent COVID-19 samples. T cells, B-cell-depleted T cells, or PBMCs provided the cDNA or gDNA that served as material.

The CDR3 covers 15 residues. The V gene's germline CDR1 is KGHSH and CDR2 LQKENI. Trimming pared 0 bases from V and 6 bases from J, leaving 15 bases between. In the original analysis: Nucleated cell counts were estimated from reference gene primer amplification. The protocol was immunoSEQ multiplex PCR, while the TCRdb copy is restricted to in-frame clones and leaves out a portion. D and trimming were read from the DNA, whereas the V and J calls and clone size are those reported in that table. This sample yields 95,000 or so clones, of which 70% to 80% are seen a single time; about a sixth belongs to the top ten.

The receptor comes from a woman older than 75 with active or convalescent COVID-19. Sequencing was done on a sample of peripheral blood. This chain links TRBV18 with TRBJ2-7, with D perhaps TRBD2 (5 bases). CDR3 protein: CASSPPERVTVEQYF. CDR3 nucleotide sequence: TGTGCCAGCTCACCACCCGAGAGGGTCACCGTCGAGCAGTACTTC.